A single sample gave rise to the 5 T cell receptor beta chains below, sequenced in a study of T cell responses to AZD1222 COVID-19 vaccine. The data were produced by immunoSEQ multiplex PCR, yet TCRdb's version contains in-frame clones alone and is incomplete. The sample records 130,000 to 150,000 clones, 90% being singletons. This sample comprised peripheral blood, obtained on day 0 of AZD1222 vaccination. The receptors shown here come from an adult in good health.

This sequence joins TRBV7-2 and TRBJ2-2; 7 nucleotides line up with TRBD2. With V trimmed by 1 base and J by 5 bases, 10 bases remained unmatched. From germline, CDR1 is SGHTA and CDR2 FQGNSA. The CDR3 has 17 amino acids. CDR3 in DNA: TGTGCCAGCAGCTTAGTACCCCCAGCGGGGATTACCGGGGAGCTGTTTTTT. Protein sequence: CASSLVPPAGITGELFF.

The chain recombines TRBV6-1 with TRBJ1-2; D call uncertain. Trimming took 3 bases from V and 2 from J, leaving 13 bases between them. Germline lookup yields CDR1 MNHNS and CDR2 SASEGT. The CDR3 is 15 residues long. The chain's CDR3 is CASSEISTENYGYTF. CDR3 DNA: TGTGCCAGCAGTGAGATTTCTACAGAGAACTATGGCTACACCTTC.

V usage is TRBV7-2 and J usage is TRBJ2-7; 7 positions agree with TRBD2. With V trimmed by 1 base and J by 7 bases, 13 bases remained unmatched. From germline, CDR1 is SGHTA and CDR2 FQGNSA. This CDR3 has 16 residues. The CDR3 sequence: CASSLGLVTSMGEQYF. The CDR3 bases are TGTGCCAGCAGCTTAGGTCTAGTGACTAGCATGGGTGAGCAGTACTTC.

This chain connects TRBV5-1 to TRBJ1-1, with D possibly TRBD1 on 5 matching bases. Per the germline V gene, CDR1 is SGHRS and CDR2 is YFSETQ. The CDR3 extends over 15 amino acids. Deletions cut 0 bases from V and 8 bases from J, with 17 bases between. CDR3 nucleotide sequence: TGCGCCAGCAGCTTGGCGGGGGGAGGGGCTGGAGAAGCTTTCTTT. This codes for CASSLAGGGAGEAFF. Together with reference TRBV5-1 and TRBJ1-1, the CDR3 gives the full variable domain: KAGVTQTPRYLIKTRGQQVTLSCSPISGHRSVSWYQQTPGQGLQFLFEYFSETQRNKGNFPGRFSGRQFSNSRSEMNVSTLELGDSALYLCASSLAGGGAGEAFFGQGTRLTVV.

This clone was seen a single time. The rearrangement joins TRBV14 to TRBJ2-5; either TRBD1 or TRBD2 may supply D (5 bases each). The CDR3 covers 15 residues. With 1 base removed from V and 7 bases from J, the gap between germline ends came to 16 bases. Germline V gene data show CDR1 as SGHDN and CDR2 as FVKESK. CDR3 coding DNA: TGTGCCAGCAGCCAAGTGACTGGGGGAAAAGGGACCCAGTACTTC. It translates to CASSQVTGGKGTQYF.